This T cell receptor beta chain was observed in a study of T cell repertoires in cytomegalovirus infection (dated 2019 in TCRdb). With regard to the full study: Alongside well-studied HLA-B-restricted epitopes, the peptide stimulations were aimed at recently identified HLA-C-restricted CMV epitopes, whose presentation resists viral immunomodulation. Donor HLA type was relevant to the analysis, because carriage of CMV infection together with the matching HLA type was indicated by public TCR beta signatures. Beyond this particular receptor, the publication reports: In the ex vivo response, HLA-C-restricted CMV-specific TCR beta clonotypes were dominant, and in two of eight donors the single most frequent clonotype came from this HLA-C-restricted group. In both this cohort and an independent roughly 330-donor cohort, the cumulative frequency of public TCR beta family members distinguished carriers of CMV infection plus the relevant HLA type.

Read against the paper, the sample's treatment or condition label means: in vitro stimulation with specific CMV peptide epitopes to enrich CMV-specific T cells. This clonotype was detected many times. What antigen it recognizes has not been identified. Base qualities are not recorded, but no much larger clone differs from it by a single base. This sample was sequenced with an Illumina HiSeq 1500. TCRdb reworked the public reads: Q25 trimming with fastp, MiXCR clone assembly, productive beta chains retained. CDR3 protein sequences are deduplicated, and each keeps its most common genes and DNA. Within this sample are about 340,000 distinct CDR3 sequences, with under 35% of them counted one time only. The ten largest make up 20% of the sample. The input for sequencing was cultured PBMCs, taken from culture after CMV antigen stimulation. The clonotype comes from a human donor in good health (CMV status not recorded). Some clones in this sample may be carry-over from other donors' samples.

In nucleotide form, the sequence is TGTGCCAGTAGTATACCGTCGACTAGCGGGGGGATCTACGAGCAGTACTTC. Translated, this is CASSIPSTSGGIYEQYF. In this chain, TRBV19 is recombined with TRBJ2-7, with 13 middle bases fitting TRBD2. CDR1 and CDR2 are drawn from the germline V gene (reference sequence): LNHDA, SQIVND. From the cysteine through the phenylalanine, the CDR3 covers 17 amino acids. Of the read, only the CDR3 DNA is kept; its 51 bases are in frame from base 1. For this chain, trimming is 2 bases at the V end and 3 bases at the J end, and the number of junction bases without a gene match is 7. Beyond the CDR3, the reference TRBV19 and TRBJ2-7 genes provide the residues; the full variable domain reads: DGGITQSPKYLFRKEGQNVTLSCEQNLNHDAMYWYRQDPGQGLRLIYYSQIVNDFQKGDIAEGYSVSREKKESFPLTVTSAQKNPTAFYLCASSIPSTSGGIYEQYFGPGTRLTVT.